This is a list of T cell receptor beta chains from one sample in a study of blood T cell repertoires in COVID-19. The repertoire was sequenced with immunoSEQ multiplex PCR; TCRdb's copy has only in-frame clones and lacks some. The repertoire has around 230,000 clones, approximately 80% of them found once; the top ten carry roughly 8.7%. The sequencing input was PBMCs or T cells enriched from blood (not recorded which). The receptor set was obtained from a middle-aged man who had recovered from COVID-19. The CDR3 runs from the conserved cysteine through the conserved F or W. The order of the fields is D gene, J gene, clone size, V gene, CDR3 protein, CDR3 DNA. The D gene is left open where the match is weak. Part of the rows lack a size; the others show once, few, many or a class for expanded clones.

D gene: TRBD1; J gene: TRBJ1-1; clone size: NA; V gene: TRBV10-3; CDR3 protein: CAIESGGRSTEAFF; CDR3 DNA: TGTGCCATCGAATCAGGGGGCCGTAGCACTGAAGCTTTCTTT
D gene: TRBD2; J gene: TRBJ2-1; clone size: NA; V gene: TRBV5-6; CDR3 protein: CASSFSAGLSYNEQFF; CDR3 DNA: TGTGCCAGCAGCTTCTCAGCGGGGTTGTCCTACAATGAGCAGTTCTTC
D gene: NA; J gene: TRBJ1-2; clone size: many; V gene: TRBV6-1; CDR3 protein: CASSESAGHYGYTF; CDR3 DNA: TGTGCCAGCAGTGAATCGGCGGGACACTATGGCTACACCTTC
D gene: TRBD2; J gene: TRBJ2-7; clone size: NA; V gene: TRBV9; CDR3 protein: CASSPRGLAGGYEQYF; CDR3 DNA: TGTGCCAGCAGCCCTCGTGGACTAGCGGGGGGATACGAGCAGTACTTC
D gene: NA; J gene: TRBJ1-5; clone size: NA; V gene: TRBV4-1; CDR3 protein: CASSPSGLGNQPQHF; CDR3 DNA: TGCGCCAGCAGCCCCTCGGGACTGGGGAATCAGCCCCAGCATTTT
D gene: NA; J gene: TRBJ2-5; clone size: NA; V gene: TRBV9; CDR3 protein: CASSPEASSETQYF; CDR3 DNA: TGTGCCAGCAGCCCAGAAGCTAGCTCAGAGACCCAGTACTTC
D gene: NA; J gene: TRBJ1-1; clone size: NA; V gene: TRBV3-1/TRBV3-2; CDR3 protein: CASGLSTAGTEAFF; CDR3 DNA: TGTGCCAGCGGACTTTCGACAGCGGGGACTGAAGCTTTCTTT
D gene: TRBD1; J gene: TRBJ1-2; clone size: NA; V gene: TRBV29-1; CDR3 protein: CSVRQGNYGYTF; CDR3 DNA: TGCAGCGTTCGACAGGGAAACTATGGCTACACCTTC
D gene: TRBD1; J gene: TRBJ2-7; clone size: NA; V gene: TRBV30; CDR3 protein: CAWGDRRFSYEQYF; CDR3 DNA: TGTGCCTGGGGGGACAGGAGATTCTCCTACGAGCAGTACTTC
D gene: NA; J gene: TRBJ2-7; clone size: NA; V gene: TRBV29-1; CDR3 protein: CSASRGSYEQYF; CDR3 DNA: TGCAGCGCCAGTCGGGGGTCGTACGAGCAGTACTTC
D gene: NA; J gene: TRBJ2-2; clone size: NA; V gene: TRBV7-9; CDR3 protein: CASSSTNTGELFF; CDR3 DNA: TGTGCCAGCAGCTCAACGAACACCGGGGAGCTGTTTTTT
D gene: TRBD1; J gene: TRBJ1-2; clone size: NA; V gene: TRBV11-2; CDR3 protein: CASSFRDRGRGSYGYTF; CDR3 DNA: TGTGCCAGCAGCTTTAGGGACAGGGGGCGCGGTTCCTATGGCTACACCTTC
D gene: NA; J gene: TRBJ2-3; clone size: NA; V gene: TRBV21-1; CDR3 protein: CASSKPGTSGPSTDTQYF; CDR3 DNA: TGTGCCAGCAGCAAACCAGGGACTAGCGGACCTAGCACAGATACGCAGTATTTT
D gene: NA; J gene: TRBJ1-2; clone size: NA; V gene: TRBV7-9; CDR3 protein: CASSSSSVANYGYTF; CDR3 DNA: TGTGCCAGCAGCTCAAGCAGCGTGGCTAACTATGGCTACACCTTC
D gene: TRBD2; J gene: TRBJ2-1; clone size: NA; V gene: TRBV11-3; CDR3 protein: CASSPGGTSAYNEQFF; CDR3 DNA: TGTGCCAGCAGCCCGGGCGGGACTAGCGCCTACAATGAGCAGTTCTTC
D gene: TRBD1; J gene: TRBJ1-2; clone size: NA; V gene: TRBV24-1; CDR3 protein: CATSPGQNYGYTF; CDR3 DNA: TGTGCCACCTCCCCGGGACAGAACTATGGCTACACCTTC
D gene: NA; J gene: TRBJ1-1; clone size: many; V gene: TRBV6-1; CDR3 protein: CASSEGMEGTEAFF; CDR3 DNA: TGTGCCAGCAGTGAAGGGATGGAGGGAACTGAAGCTTTCTTT
D gene: NA; J gene: TRBJ1-4; clone size: NA; V gene: TRBV3-1/TRBV3-2; CDR3 protein: CASSLPGVNEKLFF; CDR3 DNA: TGTGCCAGCAGCCTTCCGGGGGTTAATGAAAAACTGTTTTTT
D gene: NA; J gene: TRBJ1-2; clone size: NA; V gene: TRBV5-5; CDR3 protein: CASSVGSTNYGYTF; CDR3 DNA: TGTGCCAGCAGCGTGGGGAGTACAAACTATGGCTACACCTTC
D gene: TRBD2; J gene: TRBJ2-3; clone size: NA; V gene: TRBV24-1; CDR3 protein: CATSPSGRQSDTQYF; CDR3 DNA: TGTGCCACCAGTCCTAGCGGGAGACAATCAGATACGCAGTATTTT
D gene: TRBD2; J gene: TRBJ2-3; clone size: NA; V gene: TRBV27; CDR3 protein: CASSFRTSGAARGTDTQYF; CDR3 DNA: TGTGCCAGCAGTTTCCGGACTAGTGGGGCAGCAAGGGGCACAGATACGCAGTATTTT
D gene: NA; J gene: TRBJ1-2; clone size: few; V gene: TRBV11-2; CDR3 protein: CASSLTQAGGYTF; CDR3 DNA: TGTGCCAGCAGCTTAACACAGGCCGGGGGCTACACCTTC
D gene: NA; J gene: TRBJ2-2; clone size: NA; V gene: TRBV7-2; CDR3 protein: CASSLSGWTGELFF; CDR3 DNA: TGTGCCAGCAGCTTATCGGGGTGGACCGGGGAGCTGTTTTTT
D gene: TRBD1; J gene: TRBJ2-7; clone size: NA; V gene: TRBV5-5; CDR3 protein: CASSLSRTGTTYEQYF; CDR3 DNA: TGTGCCAGCAGTTTGTCGCGGACAGGCACCACCTACGAGCAGTACTTC
D gene: NA; J gene: TRBJ1-2; clone size: NA; V gene: TRBV27; CDR3 protein: CASLGRAGGDGYTF; CDR3 DNA: TGTGCCAGCCTAGGGCGTGCAGGAGGGGATGGCTACACCTTC
D gene: NA; J gene: TRBJ1-1; clone size: NA; V gene: TRBV9; CDR3 protein: CASSAGGGRTEAFF; CDR3 DNA: TGTGCCAGCAGCGCCGGTGGGGGCCGGACTGAAGCTTTCTTT
D gene: NA; J gene: TRBJ1-1; clone size: few; V gene: TRBV6-5; CDR3 protein: CATSDGQNTEAFF; CDR3 DNA: TGTGCCACCTCAGACGGACAGAACACTGAAGCTTTCTTT
D gene: NA; J gene: TRBJ1-2; clone size: few; V gene: TRBV6-5; CDR3 protein: CASSYSPQEAGGYTF; CDR3 DNA: TGTGCCAGCAGTTACTCACCCCAGGAGGCAGGAGGCTACACCTTC
D gene: NA; J gene: TRBJ1-4; clone size: NA; V gene: TRBV15; CDR3 protein: CATSRALIKEKLFF; CDR3 DNA: TGTGCCACCAGCAGGGCCCTTATTAAAGAAAAACTGTTTTTT
D gene: NA; J gene: TRBJ2-5; clone size: NA; V gene: TRBV12-3/TRBV12-4; CDR3 protein: CASSWMERETQYF; CDR3 DNA: TGTGCCAGCAGTTGGATGGAGAGAGAGACCCAGTACTTC
D gene: TRBD1; J gene: TRBJ1-6; clone size: NA; V gene: TRBV3-1/TRBV3-2; CDR3 protein: CASSPNRDSNSPLHF; CDR3 DNA: TGTGCCAGCAGCCCAAACCGGGACAGTAATTCACCCCTCCACTTT
D gene: TRBD2; J gene: TRBJ2-1; clone size: few; V gene: TRBV6-5; CDR3 protein: CASSLTSGVKNEQFF; CDR3 DNA: TGTGCCAGCAGTTTGACTAGCGGGGTGAAAAATGAGCAGTTCTTC
D gene: NA; J gene: TRBJ2-1; clone size: NA; V gene: TRBV24-1; CDR3 protein: CATSRDTLYNEQFF; CDR3 DNA: TGTGCCACCAGCCGGGACACTCTGTACAATGAGCAGTTCTTC
D gene: NA; J gene: TRBJ1-2; clone size: NA; V gene: TRBV12-3/TRBV12-4; CDR3 protein: CASNTAGKNGYTF; CDR3 DNA: TGTGCCAGCAACACTGCAGGGAAAAATGGCTACACCTTC
D gene: NA; J gene: TRBJ1-1; clone size: NA; V gene: TRBV30; CDR3 protein: CAWSTAGRMNTEAFF; CDR3 DNA: TGTGCCTGGAGTACCGCAGGGCGCATGAACACTGAAGCTTTCTTT
D gene: NA; J gene: TRBJ1-1; clone size: once; V gene: TRBV20-1; CDR3 protein: CSASSGAPGAREAFF; CDR3 DNA: TGCAGTGCTAGTAGCGGGGCCCCAGGGGCAAGGGAAGCTTTCTTT
D gene: NA; J gene: TRBJ1-3; clone size: NA; V gene: TRBV9; CDR3 protein: CASSLGSSGNTIYF; CDR3 DNA: TGTGCCAGCAGCCTGGGGAGCTCTGGAAACACCATATATTTT
D gene: NA; J gene: TRBJ2-1; clone size: NA; V gene: TRBV7-3; CDR3 protein: CASSLRRDPYNEQFF; CDR3 DNA: TGTGCCAGCAGCTTAAGGCGGGACCCCTACAATGAGCAGTTCTTC
D gene: NA; J gene: TRBJ2-7; clone size: NA; V gene: TRBV4-1; CDR3 protein: CASSQGVWAISSYEQYF; CDR3 DNA: TGCGCCAGCAGCCAAGGAGTCTGGGCAATTAGCTCCTACGAGCAGTACTTC
D gene: NA; J gene: TRBJ1-1; clone size: NA; V gene: TRBV7-2; CDR3 protein: CASSFTGHWAFF; CDR3 DNA: TGTGCCAGCAGCTTTACAGGGCATTGGGCTTTCTTT
D gene: TRBD1; J gene: TRBJ1-2; clone size: NA; V gene: TRBV12-3/TRBV12-4; CDR3 protein: CASSLRGRSGYTF; CDR3 DNA: TGTGCCAGCAGTTTAAGGGGGCGAAGTGGCTACACCTTC
D gene: NA; J gene: TRBJ2-3; clone size: NA; V gene: TRBV20-1; CDR3 protein: CSARLTDTQYF; CDR3 DNA: TGCAGTGCTAGACTCACAGATACGCAGTATTTT
D gene: NA; J gene: TRBJ2-5; clone size: NA; V gene: TRBV12-5; CDR3 protein: CASGTQGILETQYF; CDR3 DNA: TGTGCTAGTGGTACACAGGGAATCCTGGAGACCCAGTACTTC
D gene: TRBD2; J gene: TRBJ2-1; clone size: NA; V gene: TRBV3-1/TRBV3-2; CDR3 protein: CASRASGRTYNEQFF; CDR3 DNA: TGTGCCAGCAGGGCTAGCGGGAGGACCTACAATGAGCAGTTCTTC
D gene: NA; J gene: TRBJ1-2; clone size: NA; V gene: TRBV7-2; CDR3 protein: CASSLTRVDGYTF; CDR3 DNA: TGTGCCAGCAGCTTAACCAGGGTCGATGGCTACACCTTC
D gene: TRBD2; J gene: TRBJ2-1; clone size: NA; V gene: TRBV11-2; CDR3 protein: CASSETSGRGNEQFF; CDR3 DNA: TGTGCCAGCAGCGAGACTAGCGGGAGGGGCAATGAGCAGTTCTTC
D gene: TRBD2; J gene: TRBJ2-5; clone size: NA; V gene: TRBV6-5; CDR3 protein: CATPGRGETQYF; CDR3 DNA: TGTGCCACCCCCGGGAGGGGGGAGACCCAGTACTTC
D gene: TRBD2; J gene: TRBJ2-3; clone size: NA; V gene: TRBV10-3; CDR3 protein: CAINRLAGGGTDTQYF; CDR3 DNA: TGTGCCATCAACCGACTAGCGGGGGGTGGAACAGATACGCAGTATTTT